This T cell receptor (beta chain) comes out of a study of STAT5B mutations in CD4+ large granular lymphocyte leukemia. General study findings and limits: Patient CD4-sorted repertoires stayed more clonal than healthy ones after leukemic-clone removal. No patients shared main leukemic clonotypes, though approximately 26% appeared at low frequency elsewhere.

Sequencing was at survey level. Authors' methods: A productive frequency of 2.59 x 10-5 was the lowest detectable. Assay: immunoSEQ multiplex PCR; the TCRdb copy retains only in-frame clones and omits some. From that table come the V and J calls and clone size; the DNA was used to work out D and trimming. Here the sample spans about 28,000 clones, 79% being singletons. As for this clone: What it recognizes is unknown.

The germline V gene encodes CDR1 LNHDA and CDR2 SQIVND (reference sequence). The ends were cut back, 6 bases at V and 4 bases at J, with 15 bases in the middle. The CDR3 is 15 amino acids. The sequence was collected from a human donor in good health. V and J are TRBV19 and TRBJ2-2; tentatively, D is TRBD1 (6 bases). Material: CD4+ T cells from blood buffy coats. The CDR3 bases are TGTGCCAGTAGACCTAGGGGACAAGCCACCGGGGAGCTGTTTTTT. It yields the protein CASRPRGQATGELFF.